These 14 T cell receptor beta chains were sequenced from one sample in a study of beta chain features in type 1 diabetes. Expressed TCRB transcripts were sequenced after all isolated RNA was converted to cDNA. Method: immunoSEQ multiplex PCR; TCRdb's copy keeps in-frame clones and lacks some. The sample yields 450,000 to 550,000 clones, roughly 30% seen once. Input material: naive CD4+ T cells from blood. These TCRs come from a man in his late teens or twenties in good health.

This clone was observed a handful of times. The genes are TRBV4-3 and TRBJ2-5, with D perhaps TRBD1 (6 bases). The V end was cut by 4 bases, the J end by 1 base, with 7 bases between. The CDR3 loop spans 13 amino acids. Per the germline V gene, CDR1 is LGHNA and CDR2 is YSLEER. CDR3 in DNA: TGCGCCAGCAGCCCAGGGGTCCAAGAGACCCAGTACTTC. Amino acid sequence: CASSPGVQETQYF.

The chain couples TRBV5-1 to TRBJ2-1, with D hard to call. Germline CDR1 SGHRS, CDR2 YFSETQ. V dropped 0 bases and J dropped 7 bases, with 11 bases sitting between them. The CDR3 spans 14 residues. The CDR3 protein is CASSLVGPLNEQFF. For the CDR3, the DNA is TGCGCCAGCAGCTTGGTTGGGCCACTAAATGAGCAGTTCTTC.

This sequence joins TRBV6-5 and TRBJ2-4; 8 bases fit TRBD1. This CDR3 is built from 14 residues. J gave up 6 bases and V 4 bases, and 5 bases lay outside the gene matches. Germline assignment: CDR1 MNHEY and CDR2 SVGAGI. CDR3 sequence (DNA): TGTGCCAGCAGTTTGGACAGGGATGTAAACATTCAGTACTTC. It is translated as CASSLDRDVNIQYF.

V is TRBV7-9 and J is TRBJ2-3, with a tentative D call TRBD2 (5 bases). The CDR3 is 14 amino acids. Germline V gene data show CDR1 as SEHNR and CDR2 as FQNEAQ (reference sequence). V lost 8 bases to trimming and J lost 5 bases, with 17 bases between them. This CDR3 is CASERGPLGDTQYF. CDR3 sequence (DNA): TGTGCCAGCGAGAGAGGGCCTCTAGGAGATACGCAGTATTTT.

The table lists this clone with a few counts. The chain couples TRBV7-2 to TRBJ2-1; D is ambiguous. V lost 1 base to trimming and J lost 0 bases, with 10 bases between them. Germline V gene lookup returns CDR1 SGHTA and CDR2 FQGNSA. CDR3 length: 16 residues. CDR3 nucleotides: TGTGCCAGCAGCTTAGATATGATGAGCTCCTACAATGAGCAGTTCTTC. It is translated as CASSLDMMSSYNEQFF.

There are a few counts of this clone. V gene TRBV11-3 combines with J gene TRBJ2-3; 10 bases line up with TRBD1. Germline loops: CDR1 SGHNT, CDR2 YENEEA. The V and J ends lost 1 base and 4 bases, in that order; junction bases with no gene match: 5. CDR3 length: 16 residues. The CDR3 region is CASSLVRTGGPDTQYF. DNA for the CDR3: TGTGCCAGCAGCTTAGTCCGGACAGGGGGGCCAGATACGCAGTATTTT.

The chain is built from TRBV6-6 and TRBJ1-2; TRBD1 might be the D (6 bases). The germline V gene has CDR1 MNHNY and CDR2 SVGAGI (reference sequence). Trimming removed 8 bases from V and 6 bases from J, with 10 bases in between. This CDR3 spans 11 amino acids. This CDR3 reads CASEQGDGYTF. DNA for the CDR3: TGTGCCAGCGAACAGGGAGATGGCTACACCTTC.

The chain recombines TRBV7-2 with TRBJ2-7; 11 nucleotides line up with TRBD2. CDR1 is SGHTA and CDR2 is FQGNSA in the germline V gene. This CDR3 contains 15 residues. V trimming: 1 base; J trimming: 3 bases; junction bases outside the gene matches: 2. DNA of the CDR3: TGTGCCAGCAGCTTAGGAACTAGCGGGGGCTACGAGCAGTACTTC. It specifies CASSLGTSGGYEQYF.

The chain couples TRBV7-9 to TRBJ2-7; 8 nucleotides line up with TRBD1. J gave up 1 base and V 5 bases, and 10 bases lay outside the gene matches. Germline V gene sequence: CDR1 SEHNR, CDR2 FQNEAQ (reference sequence). The CDR3 spans 16 residues. CDR3 coding DNA: TGTGCCAGCAGCACCCGTCCCGGGACAGGTTCCTACGAGCAGTACTTC. It encodes CASSTRPGTGSYEQYF.

The chain joins TRBV5-1 to TRBJ2-2; the D is unclear. V dropped 5 bases and J dropped 0 bases, with 8 bases sitting between them. Germline V gives CDR1 SGHRS, CDR2 YFSETQ. The CDR3 loop spans 14 amino acids. The CDR3 sequence is CASRMGPNTGELFF. CDR3 sequence (DNA): TGCGCCAGCAGGATGGGTCCGAACACCGGGGAGCTGTTTTTT.

Note on this clone: The same CDR3 arises from other DNA sequences in this sample as well. This chain uses TRBV5-4 with TRBJ2-7; 7 bases map to TRBD2. This CDR3 is built from 11 residues. V lost 3 bases, J lost 7 bases, and 1 base stayed unmatched. CDR1 is SGHNT and CDR2 is YYREEE in the germline V gene (reference sequence). CDR3 sequence reads: CASSSLAEQYF. The CDR3 bases are TGTGCCAGCAGCTCACTAGCGGAGCAGTACTTC.

In its sample, this clone was seen a few times. This chain joins TRBV11-2 and TRBJ2-5, with TRBD2 matching 14 bases. V lost 6 bases to trimming and J lost 7 bases; unmatched junction nucleotides: 7. Germline CDR1 is SGHAT and CDR2 is FQNNGV. This CDR3 region has 15 residues. Here the CDR3 DNA reads TGTGCCAGCAGTTTGACTAGCGGGAGGGCTGGGACCCAGTACTTC. Its protein is CASSLTSGRAGTQYF.

J is TRBJ2-1 and V is TRBV5-1, with 12 nucleotides matching TRBD2. CDR3 length: 15 amino acids. J was trimmed by 5 bases and V by 4 bases; bases with no gene match: 4. Looked up from germline, CDR1 is SGHRS and CDR2 is YFSETQ. This CDR3 is CASSTGLAGNNEQFF. DNA of the CDR3: TGCGCCAGCAGCACAGGACTAGCGGGGAACAATGAGCAGTTCTTC.

The V call is TRBV9, the J call TRBJ2-1, with 10 bases fitting TRBD2. Germline CDR1 and CDR2: SGDLS and YYNGEE. CDR3 length: 15 amino acids. V gave up 0 bases and J gave up 8 bases; unmatched junction bases: 5. The CDR3 DNA reads TGTGCCAGCAGCGTAGATTTTAGCGGGAGGTATGAGCAGTTCTTC. It codes for CASSVDFSGRYEQFF.